The clone carrying this TCR beta chain was observed a single time. The sample originates from a study of blood T cell repertoires in COVID-19. Using immunoSEQ multiplex PCR, the repertoire was profiled, and TCRdb retains in-frame clones only, with some absent. The sample contains over 14,000 clones, about 91% of which appear only once. This CDR3 has 15 amino acids. Germline loops: CDR1 SGHTA, CDR2 FQGTGA. V was pared by 0 bases and J by 2 bases, with 8 bases between. The receptor's source is a human donor in a cohort sampled during active COVID-19. Sequenced sample: peripheral blood. V usage is TRBV7-3 and J usage is TRBJ2-1; D may be TRBD2 (5 bases). CDR3 residues: CASSLTSEAYNEQFF. DNA for the CDR3: TGTGCCAGCAGCTTAACTAGCGAGGCCTACAATGAGCAGTTCTTC.